This T cell receptor (beta chain) came from a study of T cells in Graves' hyperthyroidism and ophthalmopathy. About the research overall: Prior to any treatment, at the point of initial diagnosis, peripheral blood was collected.

Amplified TCR beta CDR3 regions came from RNA transcripts. The HTBI primer set served for first-round RT-PCR of the TCR CDR3. TCRdb redid the calling of the multiplex PCR reads with MiXCR, one entry per CDR3 protein. The sample has around 700,000 distinct CDR3 sequences; just over 35% are singletons. Trimming left V 4 bases short and J 2 bases short, with 15 bases between. Germline assignment: CDR1 SGHDT and CDR2 YYEEEE. The CDR3 totals 15 residues. This clonotype was recorded many times. The receptor was derived from a middle-aged woman with Graves' hyperthyroidism. This chain links TRBV5-6 with TRBJ1-2; D is perhaps TRBD1 (5 bases). Source material: blood. This CDR3 is CASSPTGRDNYGYTF. The CDR3 DNA reads TGTGCCAGCAGCCCGACCGGACGGGACAACTATGGCTACACCTTC.